A selection of T cell receptor beta chains follows, all from one sample in a study of blood T cell repertoires in COVID-19. Sequencing used immunoSEQ multiplex PCR; TCRdb keeps in-frame clones, though not all of them. The table has some 190,000 clones, 80% seen once. The sample was peripheral blood. These receptors originate from a man between 60 and 75 years old with acute or convalescent COVID-19. The CDR3 runs from the conserved cysteine through the conserved F or W. D genes are given only for firm matches. Clone size, where shown, is once, few, many, or a class for clones that have expanded.

V gene	clone size	D gene	J gene	CDR3 protein	CDR3 DNA
TRBV5-4	few	NA	TRBJ2-1	CASTSTRHNEQFF	TGTGCCAGCACCTCGACTAGGCACAATGAGCAGTTCTTC
TRBV19	NA	TRBD1	TRBJ1-5	CASDRDREKSNQPQHF	TGTGCCAGCGACCGGGACAGGGAAAAAAGCAATCAGCCCCAGCATTTT
TRBV5-1	NA	TRBD1	TRBJ1-4	CASSLAEGAANEKLFF	TGCGCCAGCAGCCTGGCGGAGGGGGCTGCGAATGAAAAACTGTTTTTT
TRBV6-6	NA	NA	TRBJ2-1	CASSIDSYNEQFF	TGTGCCAGCAGTATCGACAGCTACAATGAGCAGTTCTTC
TRBV20-1	NA	TRBD1	TRBJ1-6	CSASGTDHYSPLHF	TGCAGTGCTAGTGGGACAGACCACTATTCACCCCTCCACTTT
TRBV3-1/TRBV3-2	NA	NA	TRBJ1-1	CASSQGANLNTEAFF	TGTGCCAGCAGCCAGGGAGCCAACCTGAACACTGAAGCTTTCTTT
TRBV5-6	NA	NA	TRBJ1-5	CASSQGNQPQHF	TGTGCCAGCAGCCAGGGGAATCAGCCCCAGCATTTT
TRBV6-5	NA	TRBD1	TRBJ2-7	CASSYSRTGYYEQYF	TGTGCCAGCAGTTACTCGAGGACAGGGTACTACGAGCAGTACTTC
TRBV30	NA	NA	TRBJ1-1	CAWSVGRGNTEAFF	TGTGCCTGGAGTGTGGGTCGCGGGAACACTGAAGCTTTCTTT
TRBV19	NA	NA	TRBJ2-6	CASLLRDPSTGANVLTF	TGTGCCAGCCTTTTGAGGGATCCTTCAACTGGGGCCAACGTCCTGACTTTC
TRBV28	NA	TRBD2	TRBJ2-1	CASSPGGGYNEQFF	TGTGCCAGCAGTCCCGGGGGGGGCTACAATGAGCAGTTCTTC
TRBV25-1	NA	TRBD1	TRBJ1-6	CASSESFGTGNNSPLHF	TGTGCCAGCAGTGAAAGTTTCGGGACAGGGAATAATTCACCCCTCCACTTT
TRBV5-1	NA	TRBD1	TRBJ1-1	CASSQETGFFTEAFF	TGCGCCAGCAGCCAAGAGACAGGGTTTTTCACTGAAGCTTTCTTT
TRBV19	NA	NA	TRBJ1-1	CASSDGWGAEAFF	TGTGCCAGTAGTGACGGATGGGGAGCTGAAGCTTTCTTT
TRBV3-1/TRBV3-2	NA	TRBD1	TRBJ1-2	CASSPDRDLVYGYTF	TGTGCCAGCAGCCCTGACAGGGATCTAGTCTATGGCTACACCTTC
TRBV30	NA	NA	TRBJ2-1	CAWTIRGARSSYNEQFF	TGTGCCTGGACCATACGCGGGGCACGAAGCTCCTACAATGAGCAGTTCTTC
TRBV9	NA	TRBD2	TRBJ2-7	CCRGTRSYEQYF	TGCTGCCGGGGGACTAGATCCTACGAGCAGTACTTC
TRBV9	once	NA	TRBJ2-5	CASSPRDIPETQYF	TGTGCCAGCAGCCCCAGGGACATCCCAGAGACCCAGTACTTC
TRBV28	NA	NA	TRBJ2-4	CASSRLAKNIQYF	TGTGCCAGCAGCAGGCTAGCCAAAAACATTCAGTACTTC
TRBV2	NA	TRBD1	TRBJ2-7	CASSEPGQGVRGQYF	TGTGCCAGCAGTGAGCCGGGACAGGGAGTCCGGGGGCAGTACTTC
TRBV5-1	NA	NA	TRBJ2-2	CASSADIRNTGELFF	TGCGCCAGCAGCGCCGACATACGGAACACCGGGGAGCTGTTTTTT
TRBV2	NA	TRBD2	TRBJ2-5	CASSVFSAGKETQYF	TGTGCCAGCAGTGTCTTTTCAGCGGGAAAAGAGACCCAGTACTTC
TRBV6-5	few	NA	TRBJ1-1	CASSWGREPMNTEAFF	TGTGCCAGCAGTTGGGGCAGGGAACCCATGAACACTGAAGCTTTCTTT
TRBV28	NA	TRBD1	TRBJ1-2	CASRDWTGGYYGYTF	TGTGCCAGCAGAGATTGGACAGGGGGGTACTATGGCTACACCTTC
TRBV7-9	NA	NA	TRBJ1-1	CASSSTGNTEAFF	TGTGCCAGCAGCTCCACAGGGAACACTGAAGCTTTCTTT
TRBV27	NA	NA	TRBJ1-4	CASSLSGNSNEKLFF	TGTGCCAGCAGTTTAAGCGGGAATAGTAATGAAAAACTGTTTTTT
TRBV6-2/TRBV6-3	NA	TRBD1	TRBJ1-5	CASSYWGQGSNQPQHF	TGTGCCAGCAGTTACTGGGGACAGGGTAGCAATCAGCCCCAGCATTTT
TRBV19	NA	TRBD2	TRBJ2-1	CASSPHGSGYTYNEQFF	TGTGCCAGTAGTCCTCATGGTAGCGGGTACACATACAATGAGCAGTTCTTC
TRBV7-9	NA	TRBD2	TRBJ2-1	CASSGQFTSGENNEQFF	TGTGCCAGCAGCGGCCAGTTTACTAGCGGGGAGAACAATGAGCAGTTCTTC
TRBV6-6	NA	NA	TRBJ1-4	CASSYREIEKLFF	TGTGCCAGCAGTTACCGGGAAATTGAAAAACTGTTTTTT
TRBV7-8	NA	NA	TRBJ1-1	CASSLFAGTANTEAFF	TGTGCCAGCAGCTTATTTGCCGGAACAGCGAACACTGAAGCTTTCTTT
TRBV2	few	TRBD1	TRBJ1-6	CASSLQGASNSPLHF	TGTGCCAGCAGCCTACAGGGGGCTAGCAATTCACCCCTCCACTTT
TRBV21-1	NA	NA	TRBJ2-7	CASSPDRSYEQYF	TGTGCCAGCAGTCCGGACAGATCCTACGAGCAGTACTTC
TRBV7-8	NA	NA	TRBJ2-3	CASSFHTDTQYF	TGTGCCAGCAGCTTCCACACAGATACGCAGTATTTT
TRBV10-3	NA	NA	TRBJ1-2	CAISGQEAYGGYTF	TGTGCCATCAGTGGGCAGGAGGCCTATGGTGGCTACACCTTC
TRBV28	once	NA	TRBJ1-1	CASSPSLRGENTEAFF	TGTGCCAGCAGTCCCAGTCTCAGGGGAGAGAACACTGAAGCTTTCTTT
TRBV10-2	once	NA	TRBJ1-2	CASTGQPYGYTF	TGCGCCAGCACTGGACAGCCCTATGGCTACACCTTC
TRBV27	once	NA	TRBJ1-1	CASSLSRQSAEAFF	TGTGCCAGCAGTTTATCGCGGCAAAGCGCTGAAGCTTTCTTT
TRBV27	NA	NA	TRBJ1-2	CASRSGAGANYGYTF	TGTGCCAGCAGGTCTGGGGCAGGAGCTAACTATGGCTACACCTTC
TRBV6-5	NA	NA	TRBJ2-6	CASSYGLPSGANVLTF	TGTGCCAGCAGTTACGGGCTTCCTTCTGGGGCCAACGTCCTGACTTTC
TRBV12-5	NA	NA	TRBJ1-1	CASGLEGGTEAFF	TGTGCTAGTGGTTTAGAGGGGGGGACTGAAGCTTTCTTT
TRBV19	NA	TRBD1	TRBJ1-2	CASSMSMDRVRYTF	TGTGCCAGTAGTATGTCGATGGACAGGGTGAGGTACACCTTC
TRBV12-3/TRBV12-4	NA	NA	TRBJ1-1	CASTSTENTEAFF	TGTGCCAGCACCTCGACAGAGAACACTGAAGCTTTCTTT
TRBV14	NA	NA	TRBJ1-1	CASSLGGGGEAFF	TGTGCCAGCAGCCTAGGAGGGGGGGGTGAAGCTTTCTTT
TRBV7-2	NA	NA	TRBJ2-2	CASSIQGSNTGELFF	TGTGCCAGCAGTATACAGGGATCGAACACCGGGGAGCTGTTTTTT